The 15 T cell receptor beta chains reported below all come from one sample, sequenced in a study of shared clonotypes between healthy human individuals. Assay: immunoSEQ multiplex PCR; the TCRdb copy retains only in-frame clones and omits some. The sample has about 2.3 million clones, just over 90% seen once; the top ten hold under 0.45%. Sequencing was performed on naive CD4+ T cells from PBMCs. Subset in this sample: CD45RA+ positively selected. These receptors were taken from a man younger than 35 in good health. Some clones in this sample may be carry-over from other donors' samples.

This sequence joins TRBV5-5 and TRBJ2-3, with 12 bases lining up with TRBD2. The CDR3 runs to 18 residues. The germline CDR1 and CDR2 sequences are SGHKS and YYEKEE (reference sequence). The junction had 9 bases not matched to a gene; V was cut back by 4 bases and J by 0 bases. This CDR3 is CASSRGLAGGQSTDTQYF. The CDR3 DNA reads as TGTGCCAGCAGCCGGGGGCTAGCGGGAGGGCAAAGCACAGATACGCAGTATTTT.

The chain uses TRBV7-9 and TRBJ1-2; 7 nucleotides align to TRBD1. V shed 5 bases, J shed 1 base, and the junction held 4 bases outside the gene matches. CDR1 SEHNR and CDR2 FQNEAQ come from the germline V gene (reference sequence). This CDR3 comprises 14 residues. The DNA of the CDR3 is TGTGCCAGCAGCAATACAGGGGATAACTATGGCTACACCTTC. Its translation: CASSNTGDNYGYTF.

This rearrangement joins TRBV27 to TRBJ2-3; 9 positions agree with TRBD2. Looked up from germline, CDR1 is MNHEY and CDR2 is SMNVEV (reference sequence). V shed 0 bases and J 3 bases; nucleotides not matched to a gene: 4. The CDR3 has 16 residues. This chain's CDR3 is CASSLSLAGNTDTQYF. CDR3 DNA sequence: TGTGCCAGCAGTTTATCTCTAGCGGGAAATACAGATACGCAGTATTTT.

This rearrangement joins TRBV7-2 to TRBJ2-2, with 9 bases matching TRBD2. The CDR3 covers 12 residues. Germline CDR1 SGHTA, CDR2 FQGNSA. The CDR3 region is CASGGRTGELFF. CDR3 bases: TGTGCGAGCGGGGGGCGTACCGGGGAGCTGTTTTTT.

This chain connects TRBV5-1 to TRBJ2-7, with D perhaps matching TRBD1 (5 bases). Trimming removed 0 bases from V and 2 bases from J, with 12 bases in between. CDR1 and CDR2 (germline): SGHRS, YFSETQ. CDR3 length equals 15 residues. CDR3 loop: CASSLVPTVTYEQYF. The CDR3 nucleotides are TGCGCCAGCAGCTTGGTTCCGACAGTTACCTACGAGCAGTACTTC.

The CDR3 nucleotides read TGTGCCAGCAATTCCCGGAATGAGCAGTTCTTC. Amino acids: CASNSRNEQFF. The rearrangement uses TRBV2 and TRBJ2-1; D is uncertain. CDR1 is SNHLY and CDR2 is FYNNEI in the germline V gene. This CDR3 has 11 residues. Trimming cost V 7 bases and J 7 bases, with 8 bases left between them.

A word on this clone: Other DNA sequences from this sample encode an identical CDR3 as well. This chain links TRBV9 with TRBJ1-3, with D unresolved. Germline lookup yields CDR1 SGDLS and CDR2 YYNGEE. The length of the CDR3 is 15 residues. Deletions cut 0 bases from V and 0 bases from J, with 7 bases between. The CDR3 spells CASSVAGSSGNTIYF. The CDR3, as DNA: TGTGCCAGCAGCGTAGCTGGTAGCTCTGGAAACACCATATATTTT.

The chain links TRBV5-1 to TRBJ1-1; no clear D. The V and J ends lost 2 bases and 6 bases respectively, with 14 bases between them. The CDR3 spans 14 residues. CDR1 and CDR2 (germline): SGHRS, YFSETQ. The CDR3 here is CASSFPGSRSEAFF. The CDR3 DNA reads TGCGCCAGCAGCTTTCCGGGGAGCAGGTCTGAAGCTTTCTTT.

CDR3 sequence (DNA): TGTGCCAGCAGCCAGGGACCGACCGGCTACACCTTC. This encodes CASSQGPTGYTF. This chain uses TRBV7-2 with TRBJ1-2; perhaps TRBD1 as D (5 bases). Trimming cost V 5 bases and J 8 bases, with 12 bases left between them. The germline CDR1 and CDR2 sequences are SGHTA and FQGNSA. The length of the CDR3 is 12 residues.

The chain combines TRBV5-1 with TRBJ1-4, with no clear D. This CDR3 has 15 residues. V gave up 0 bases and J gave up 1 base, with 7 bases separating them. Germline lookup yields CDR1 SGHRS and CDR2 YFSETQ. CDR3 sequence (DNA): TGCGCCAGCAGCTTGGGTCCGGGAACTAATGAAAAACTGTTTTTT. The encoded protein is CASSLGPGTNEKLFF.

This chain joins TRBV7-3 and TRBJ2-7, with D hard to call. The CDR3 runs to 13 residues. V was cut by 4 bases and J by 1 base, with 8 bases left in between. Germline V lookup: CDR1 SGHTA, CDR2 FQGTGA. The CDR3 DNA reads TGTGCCAGCAGCTCCGACCCATCCTACGAGCAGTACTTC. It translates to CASSSDPSYEQYF.

The chain links TRBV6-1 to TRBJ2-2, with D uncertain. CDR1 and CDR2 from the germline V gene are MNHNS and SASEGT. The V end was cut by 5 bases, the J end by 3 bases, with 10 bases between. The CDR3 spans 14 residues. In nucleotides, the CDR3 is TGTGCCAGCAGTCTACCAACTTACACCGGGGAGCTGTTTTTT. Its translation is CASSLPTYTGELFF.

In regard to this clone: This specimen includes other DNA sequences encoding the same CDR3. This chain connects TRBV5-1 to TRBJ1-1; D gene uncertain. Germline CDR1 reads SGHRS; CDR2 reads YFSETQ. Trimming left V 0 bases short and J 5 bases short, with 8 bases between. There are 13 residues in the CDR3. CDR3 nucleotide sequence: TGCGCCAGCAGCTTGGATGGGGTGACTGAAGCTTTCTTT. Encoded protein: CASSLDGVTEAFF.

This chain links TRBV19 with TRBJ1-3; D uncertain. CDR3 size: 13 residues. V shed 7 bases and J shed 0 bases, with 7 bases lying between them. Germline-derived CDR1 and CDR2 are LNHDA and SQIVND (reference sequence). This chain's CDR3 is CASTLNSGNTIYF. Written as DNA, the CDR3 is TGTGCCAGTACACTGAACTCTGGAAACACCATATATTTT. Full variable domain (remainder filled in from reference TRBV19 and TRBJ1-3): DGGITQSPKYLFRKEGQNVTLSCEQNLNHDAMYWYRQDPGQGLRLIYYSQIVNDFQKGDIAEGYSVSREKKESFPLTVTSAQKNPTAFYLCASTLNSGNTIYFGEGSWLTVV.

This clone was counted between two and nine times. Other nucleotide sequences from this sample produce the same CDR3. The rearrangement joins TRBV30 to TRBJ1-2; D remains unclear. Between the trimmed V and J ends, which lost 3 bases and 5 bases, there was a span of 10 bases. CDR1 is GTSNPN and CDR2 is SVGIG in the germline V gene (reference sequence). This CDR3 has 12 residues. CDR3 sequence reads: CAWSETGYGYTF. CDR3 in DNA: TGTGCCTGGAGCGAGACGGGTTATGGCTACACCTTC.